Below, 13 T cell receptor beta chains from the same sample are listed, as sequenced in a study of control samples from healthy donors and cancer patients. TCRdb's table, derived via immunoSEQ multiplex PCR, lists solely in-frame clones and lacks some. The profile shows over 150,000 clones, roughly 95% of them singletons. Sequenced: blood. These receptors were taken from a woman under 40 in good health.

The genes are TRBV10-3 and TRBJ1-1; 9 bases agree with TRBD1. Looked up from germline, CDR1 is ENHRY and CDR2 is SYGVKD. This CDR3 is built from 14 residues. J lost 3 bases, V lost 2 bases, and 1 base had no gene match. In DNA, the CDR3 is TGTGCCATCAGTGAGGACAGGGGGGACACTGAAGCTTTCTTT. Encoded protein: CAISEDRGDTEAFF.

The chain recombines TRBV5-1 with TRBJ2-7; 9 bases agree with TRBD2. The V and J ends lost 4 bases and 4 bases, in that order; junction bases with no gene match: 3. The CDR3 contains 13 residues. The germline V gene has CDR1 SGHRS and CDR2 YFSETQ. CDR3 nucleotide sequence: TGCGCCAGCAGCAGGGGACTAGCATACGAGCAGTACTTC. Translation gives CASSRGLAYEQYF.

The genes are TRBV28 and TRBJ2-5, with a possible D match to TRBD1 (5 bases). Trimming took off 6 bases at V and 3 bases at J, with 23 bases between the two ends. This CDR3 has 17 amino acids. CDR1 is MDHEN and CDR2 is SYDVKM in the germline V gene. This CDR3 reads CASRIDPKTAVKETQYF. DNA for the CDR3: TGTGCCAGCAGAATAGACCCGAAGACAGCAGTGAAAGAGACCCAGTACTTC.

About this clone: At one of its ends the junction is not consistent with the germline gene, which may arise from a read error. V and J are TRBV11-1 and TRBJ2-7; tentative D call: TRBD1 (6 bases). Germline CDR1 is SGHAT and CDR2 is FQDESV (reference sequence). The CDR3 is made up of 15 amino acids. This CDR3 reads CASSRQDSFSSEQYF. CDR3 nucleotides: TGTGCCAGCAGCCGACAGGACTCCTTCTCCTCCGAGCAGTACTTC.

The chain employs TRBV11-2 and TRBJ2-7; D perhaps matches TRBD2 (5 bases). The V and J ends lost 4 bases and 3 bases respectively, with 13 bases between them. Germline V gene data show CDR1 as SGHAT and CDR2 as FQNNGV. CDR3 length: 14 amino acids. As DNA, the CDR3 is TGTGCCAGCAGCTCCCAAAGCGGACTCTACGAGCAGTACTTC. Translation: CASSSQSGLYEQYF.

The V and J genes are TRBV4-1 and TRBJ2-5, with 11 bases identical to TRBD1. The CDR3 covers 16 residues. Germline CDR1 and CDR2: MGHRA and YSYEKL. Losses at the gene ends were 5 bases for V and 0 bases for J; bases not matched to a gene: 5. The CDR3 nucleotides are TGCGCCAGCAGCGAAAGGACAGGGGGCTACCAAGAGACCCAGTACTTC. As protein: CASSERTGGYQETQYF.

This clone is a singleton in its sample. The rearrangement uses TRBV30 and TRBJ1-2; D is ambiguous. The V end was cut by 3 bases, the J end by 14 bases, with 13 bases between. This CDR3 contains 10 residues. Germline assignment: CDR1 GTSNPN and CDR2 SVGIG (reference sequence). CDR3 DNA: TGTGCCTGGAGCGCCGACCTCCTAACCTTC. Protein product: CAWSADLLTF.

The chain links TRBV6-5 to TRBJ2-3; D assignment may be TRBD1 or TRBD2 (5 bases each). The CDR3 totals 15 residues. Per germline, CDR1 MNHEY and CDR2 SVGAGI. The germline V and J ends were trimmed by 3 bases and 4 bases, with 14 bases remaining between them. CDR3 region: CASSYEGNSADTQYF. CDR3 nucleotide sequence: TGTGCCAGCAGTTATGAGGGGAACTCTGCAGATACGCAGTATTTT.

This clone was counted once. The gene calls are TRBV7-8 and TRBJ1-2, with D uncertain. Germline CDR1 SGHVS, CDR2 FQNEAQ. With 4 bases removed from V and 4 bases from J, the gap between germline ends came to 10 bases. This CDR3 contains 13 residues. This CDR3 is CASSSTPSYGYTF. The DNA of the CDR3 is TGTGCCAGCAGCTCGACACCCTCCTATGGCTACACCTTC. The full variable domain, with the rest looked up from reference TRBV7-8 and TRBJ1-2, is GAGVSQSPRYKVAKRGQDVALRCDPISGHVSLFWYQQALGQGPEFLTYFQNEAQLDKSGLPSDRFFAERPEGSVSTLKIQRTQQEDSAVYLCASSSTPSYGYTFGSGTRLTVV.

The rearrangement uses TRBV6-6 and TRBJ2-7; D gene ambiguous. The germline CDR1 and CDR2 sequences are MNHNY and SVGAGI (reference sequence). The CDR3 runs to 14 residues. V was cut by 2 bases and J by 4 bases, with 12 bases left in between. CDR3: CASSYPGLNYEQYF. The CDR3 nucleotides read TGTGCCAGCAGTTACCCCGGCCTAAATTACGAGCAGTACTTC.

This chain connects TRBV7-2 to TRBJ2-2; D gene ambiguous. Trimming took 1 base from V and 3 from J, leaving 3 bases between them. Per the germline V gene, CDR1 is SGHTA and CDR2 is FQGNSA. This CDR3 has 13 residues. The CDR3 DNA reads TGTGCCAGCAGCTTAGACGACACCGGGGAGCTGTTTTTT. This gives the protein CASSLDDTGELFF.

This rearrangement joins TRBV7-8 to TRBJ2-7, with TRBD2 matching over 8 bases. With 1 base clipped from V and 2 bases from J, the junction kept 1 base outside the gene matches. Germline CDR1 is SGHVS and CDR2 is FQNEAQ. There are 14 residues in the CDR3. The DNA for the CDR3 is TGTGCCAGCAGCTTAGGTAGCGGGACCTACGAGCAGTACTTC. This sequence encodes CASSLGSGTYEQYF. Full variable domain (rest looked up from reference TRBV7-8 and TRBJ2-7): GAGVSQSPRYKVAKRGQDVALRCDPISGHVSLFWYQQALGQGPEFLTYFQNEAQLDKSGLPSDRFFAERPEGSVSTLKIQRTQQEDSAVYLCASSLGSGTYEQYFGPGTRLTVT.

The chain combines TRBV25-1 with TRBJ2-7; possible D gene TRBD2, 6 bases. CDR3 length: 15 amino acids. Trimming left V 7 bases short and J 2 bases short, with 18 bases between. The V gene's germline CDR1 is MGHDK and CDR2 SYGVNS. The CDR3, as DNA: TGTGCCAGCATACCCTCCAACGGAGGGCCCTACGAGCAGTACTTC. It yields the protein CASIPSNGGPYEQYF.